This is a list of T cell receptor beta chains from one sample in a study of blood T cell repertoires in COVID-19. Here immunoSEQ multiplex PCR was the method, and the copy in TCRdb shows in-frame clones only, minus some. The sample carries around 100,000 clones, about 85% recorded once. Sequenced material: peripheral blood. All receptors derive from a human donor in a cohort sampled during active COVID-19. Each CDR3 is given with its conserved first and last residue. A clone size is listed for some rows: how often the clone was seen (once, few, many), or a class if it is expanded.

cdr3_aa j_call v_call clone_size
CSVTSGWGMAGELFF TRBJ2-2 TRBV29-1 NA
CASSLVVAGGADTQYF TRBJ2-3 TRBV11-2 NA
CASSLVTEFYGYTF TRBJ1-2 TRBV5-6 NA
CATATGQGTTDTQYF TRBJ2-3 TRBV6-5 NA
CASRDRTYEQYF TRBJ2-7 TRBV27 NA
CASSPMQGSSYEQYF TRBJ2-7 TRBV18 once
CASSVVGQGSTEAFF TRBJ1-1 TRBV9 NA
CASSLIGGGTEAFF TRBJ1-1 TRBV7-2 NA
CASSRYPGELFF TRBJ2-2 TRBV19 NA
CATSRDLAHEQYF TRBJ2-7 TRBV15 NA
CASSLAGTGLYGYTF TRBJ1-2 TRBV7-2 NA
CASSLGGAGKNIQYF TRBJ2-4 TRBV28 NA
CASSGGTGGAWGNTIYF TRBJ1-3 TRBV9 NA
CASSLGQGLDEQYF TRBJ2-7 TRBV5-1 NA
CASSSPGLRGYTF TRBJ1-2 TRBV7-9 medium-sized
CASSPGGRATEAFF TRBJ1-1 TRBV7-8 NA
CASSATQKDTQYF TRBJ2-3 TRBV6-5 few
CASSQEVLVAGGHEQFF TRBJ2-1 TRBV3-1/TRBV3-2 NA
CASSVVGGRTTDTQYF TRBJ2-3 TRBV9 NA
CASYISLQGQPQPQHF TRBJ1-5 TRBV7-6 NA
CASSFGQSQETQYF TRBJ2-5 TRBV5-4 NA
CASSQELTLSYEQYF TRBJ2-7 TRBV4-3 NA
CASSWKGTSTDTQYF TRBJ2-3 TRBV5-5 NA
CAWSAGLVGEQFF TRBJ2-1 TRBV30 NA
CASSSRDRGDTQYF TRBJ2-3 TRBV7-2 NA
CASTSRGPSAYNEQFF TRBJ2-1 TRBV7-2 NA
CATRTRRVEQYF TRBJ2-7 TRBV21-1 once
CASSHVSGGAKLNEQFF TRBJ2-1 TRBV7-8 few
CATSRDNRAGNTIYF TRBJ1-3 TRBV15 NA